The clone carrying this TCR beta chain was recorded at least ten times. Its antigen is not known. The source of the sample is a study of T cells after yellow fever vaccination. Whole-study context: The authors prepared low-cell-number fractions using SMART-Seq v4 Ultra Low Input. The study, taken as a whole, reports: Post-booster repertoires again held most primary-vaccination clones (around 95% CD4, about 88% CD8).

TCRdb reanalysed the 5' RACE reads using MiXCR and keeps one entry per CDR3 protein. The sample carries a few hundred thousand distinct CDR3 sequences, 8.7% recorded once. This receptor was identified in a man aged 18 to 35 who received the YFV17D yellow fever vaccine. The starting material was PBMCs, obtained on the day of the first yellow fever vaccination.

CDR3 sequence (DNA): TGTGCCAGCAGCTTAGAGCGGGGACGTACGCAGTATTTT. It specifies CASSLERGRTQYF. The chain has TRBV7-2 and TRBJ2-3; 7 bases are a match to TRBD2. V shed 1 base, J shed 8 bases, and the junction held 3 bases outside the gene matches. Per germline, CDR1 SGHTA and CDR2 FQGNSA. The CDR3 extends over 13 amino acids.